What follows are 9 T cell receptor beta chains derived from one specimen sequenced in a study of immune evolution from preneoplasia to lung adenocarcinoma. Some clones are missing from TCRdb's copy, which holds only in-frame ones; the method was immunoSEQ multiplex PCR. The sample has 25,000 to 30,000 clones, approximately 69% seen once. The material sequenced was FFPE invasive lung adenocarcinoma tissue. The receptors shown here come from a person aged 55 to 69 with invasive lung adenocarcinoma. Some clones in this sample may be carry-over from other donors' samples.

This clone was counted between two and nine times. Other DNA sequences from this sample encode an identical CDR3 as well. The chain links TRBV10-2 to TRBJ1-1, with TRBD1 matching over 9 bases. Germline CDR1 and CDR2: WSHSY and SAAADI. The junction had 8 bases not matched to a gene; V was cut back by 7 bases and J by 11 bases. There are 12 residues in the CDR3. The CDR3, as DNA: TGCGCCAGCACCCACACCGGGACAGGGGCTTTCTTT. It yields the protein CASTHTGTGAFF.

The chain recombines TRBV7-9 with TRBJ2-3; D may match TRBD1 or TRBD2 (5 bases each). In germline, CDR1 is SEHNR, CDR2 FQNEAQ (reference sequence). The CDR3 covers 16 residues. V lost 5 bases, J lost 4 bases, and 19 bases lay in between. CDR3 bases: TGTGCCAGCAGCCCCAGGCGAGGGGATATCGCAGATACGCAGTATTTT. This codes for CASSPRRGDIADTQYF.

CDR3 region: CASSPVQGVGDEQYF. The CDR3 nucleotides read TGTGCCAGCTCTCCTGTACAGGGGGTAGGCGACGAGCAGTACTTC. This chain joins TRBV18 and TRBJ2-7; 8 positions match TRBD1. V was clipped by 6 bases and J by 5 bases; unmatched bases: 12. From germline, CDR1 is KGHSH and CDR2 LQKENI. This CDR3 region has 15 residues.

This clone has more than one count but fewer than ten. The V gene is TRBV19, the J gene TRBJ2-7, with 9 bases lining up with TRBD1. The CDR3 is 17 amino acids. Trimming took 1 base from V and 2 from J; bases not matched to a gene: 9. CDR1 and CDR2 (germline): LNHDA, SQIVND (reference sequence). CDR3 amino acids: CASSIGPPGQGPYEQYF. The CDR3 nucleotides are TGTGCCAGTAGTATAGGACCCCCGGGACAGGGCCCCTACGAGCAGTACTTC.

V usage is TRBV28 and J usage is TRBJ2-6, with 9 bases matching TRBD1. The germline CDR1 and CDR2 sequences are MDHEN and SYDVKM. This CDR3 region has 18 residues. Trimming cost V 6 bases and J 2 bases; bases outside gene matches: 11. CDR3: CASSGTGFNDPGANVLTF. The DNA for the CDR3 is TGTGCCAGCAGCGGGACAGGGTTTAACGATCCTGGGGCCAACGTCCTGACTTTC.

This clone was recorded a few times. The chain employs TRBV5-4 and TRBJ2-5, with TRBD2 matching over 8 bases. This CDR3 has 14 residues. From germline, CDR1 is SGHNT and CDR2 YYREEE (reference sequence). V was clipped by 2 bases and J by 5 bases; unmatched bases: 5. CDR3 in amino acids: CASSFGREVETQYF. CDR3 sequence (DNA): TGTGCCAGCAGCTTTGGGCGGGAGGTGGAGACCCAGTACTTC.

V usage is TRBV10-3 and J usage is TRBJ1-5, with D uncertain. V was trimmed by 4 bases and J by 0 bases, leaving 4 bases between them. Looked up from germline, CDR1 is ENHRY and CDR2 is SYGVKD. The CDR3 is made up of 13 amino acids. The CDR3 spells CAISGVSNQPQHF. The CDR3 DNA is TGTGCCATCAGTGGGGTTAGCAATCAGCCCCAGCATTTT.

V usage is TRBV6-5 and J usage is TRBJ2-2, with D unclear. Trimming took 6 bases from V and 6 from J, leaving 5 bases between them. The CDR3 extends over 11 amino acids. Germline CDR1 MNHEY, CDR2 SVGAGI. The CDR3 spells CASRDSGELFF. The CDR3 nucleotides read TGTGCCAGCAGGGATTCCGGGGAGCTGTTTTTT.

The chain carries TRBV18 and TRBJ2-1; no reliable D call. Trimming stripped 2 bases from V and 3 bases from J, with 5 bases between. Germline V CDR1 and CDR2: KGHSH, LQKENI. This CDR3 region has 13 residues. The CDR3 region is CASSPGYYNEQFF. The DNA of the CDR3 is TGTGCCAGCTCACCAGGGTACTACAATGAGCAGTTCTTC. Using reference TRBV18 and TRBJ2-1 for the parts outside the CDR3, the full variable domain is NAGVMQNPRHLVRRRGQEARLRCSPMKGHSHVYWYRQLPEEGLKFMVYLQKENIIDESGMPKERFSAEFPKEGPSILRIQQVVRGDSAAYFCASSPGYYNEQFFGPGTRLTVL.